This TCR beta chain was recovered during a study of blood T cell repertoires in COVID-19. Study at large: COVID-19 samples, acute and convalescent, were from the United States, Italy and Spain.

As originally analysed: Estimated nucleated cell counts came from reference gene primer amplification. Here immunoSEQ multiplex PCR was the method, and the copy in TCRdb shows in-frame clones only, minus some. V, J and clone size were drawn from that table, and D and trimming were deduced from the DNA. The data show approximately 80,000 clones, around 86% seen once. CDR3 size: 12 residues. Per germline, CDR1 MDHEN and CDR2 SYDVKM. The V end lost 2 bases, the J end lost 4 bases, and 5 bases lay between the germline ends. In regard to this clone: The same CDR3 arises from other DNA sequences in this sample as well.

Sequenced input: peripheral blood. This chain links TRBV28 with TRBJ1-2, with D unclear. This sequence originates from a man aged 45-65 years with active COVID-19. CDR3: CASSLPGYGYTF. The CDR3 coding sequence is TGTGCCAGCAGTTTACCCGGCTATGGCTACACCTTC.